Sequencing of this T cell receptor beta chain was carried out in a study of T cell responses to AZD1222 COVID-19 vaccine. Points from the study as a whole: Compared with day 0, the breadth and depth of the Spike-specific TCR repertoire rose significantly after two doses of AZD1222. Repertoires were sampled only after the peak T cell response. Clonal diversity was possibly underestimated, and the donors were mostly white British, with more females. Baseline seropositivity occurred in only a handful of AZD1222 recipients.

Only in-frame clones appear in the TCRdb table, and some are missing; sequencing was by immunoSEQ multiplex PCR. The sample has 150,000 to 180,000 clones; 88% are singletons. V lost 4 bases, J lost 2 bases, and 4 bases stayed unmatched. CDR1 is MDHEN and CDR2 is SYDVKM in the germline V gene. The CDR3 extends over 14 amino acids. Regarding this clone: Antigen specificity is unknown.

This specimen consisted of peripheral blood, obtained on day 0 of AZD1222 vaccination. The V and J genes are TRBV28 and TRBJ2-7; 8 bases fit TRBD1. The sequence was collected from an adult in good health. In nucleotides, the CDR3 is TGTGCCAGCAGTTCGGGACAGGCAACCTACGAGCAGTACTTC. This encodes CASSSGQATYEQYF.